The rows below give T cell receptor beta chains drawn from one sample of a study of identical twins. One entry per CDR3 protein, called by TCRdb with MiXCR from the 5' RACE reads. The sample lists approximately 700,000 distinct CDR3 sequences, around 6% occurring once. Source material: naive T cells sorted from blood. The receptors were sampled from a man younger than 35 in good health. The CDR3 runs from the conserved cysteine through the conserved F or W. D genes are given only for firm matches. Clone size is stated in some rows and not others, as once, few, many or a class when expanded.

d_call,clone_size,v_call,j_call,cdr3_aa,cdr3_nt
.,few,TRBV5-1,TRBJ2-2,CASSLDDRAFRPGELFF,TGCGCCAGCAGCTTGGACGACCGGGCCTTCAGACCCGGGGAGCTGTTTTTT
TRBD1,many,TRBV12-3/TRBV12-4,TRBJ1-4,CASSPGTGGLFEKLFF,TGTGCCAGCAGTCCCGGGACAGGGGGCCTTTTTGAAAAACTGTTTTTT
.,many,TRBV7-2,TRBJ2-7,CASSQPPHVEQYF,TGTGCCAGCAGTCAACCCCCCCACGTCGAGCAGTACTTC
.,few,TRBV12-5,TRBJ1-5,CASNSQFNQPQHF,TGTGCTAGTAATTCACAGTTTAATCAGCCCCAGCATTTT
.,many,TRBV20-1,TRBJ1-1,CNPSGVNTEAFF,TGCAACCCCTCCGGGGTAAACACTGAAGCTTTCTTT
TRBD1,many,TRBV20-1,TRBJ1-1,CSARDPNPDRGQGTEAFF,TGCAGTGCTAGAGACCCAAACCCAGACAGGGGGCAGGGCACTGAAGCTTTCTTT
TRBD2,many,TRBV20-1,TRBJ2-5,CSAGNALRLAGEETQYF,TGCAGTGCTGGTAACGCACTGAGACTAGCGGGAGAAGAGACCCAGTACTTC
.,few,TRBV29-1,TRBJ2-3,CSVEAPIKHTDTQYF,TGCAGCGTTGAGGCCCCGATAAAGCACACAGATACGCAGTATTTT
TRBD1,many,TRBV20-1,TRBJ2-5,CSAMGQGETQYF,TGCAGTGCTATGGGACAGGGTGAGACCCAGTACTTC
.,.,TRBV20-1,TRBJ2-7,CSAPSGATYEQYF,TGCAGTGCTCCCTCGGGGGCCACCTACGAGCAGTACTTC
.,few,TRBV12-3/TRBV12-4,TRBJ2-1,CASSFTSQHSEQFF,TGTGCCAGCAGTTTTACTAGCCAACATTCTGAGCAGTTCTTC
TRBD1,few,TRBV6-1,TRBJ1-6,CASSGTAGDNSPLHF,TGTGCCAGCAGCGGGACAGCGGGCGACAATTCACCCCTCCACTTT
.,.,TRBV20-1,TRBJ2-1,CSATTLSSYNEQFF,TGCAGTGCGACGACTCTGAGCTCCTACAATGAGCAGTTCTTC
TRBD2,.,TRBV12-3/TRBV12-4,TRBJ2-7,CASRAGLAGGNEQYF,TGTGCCAGCAGGGCCGGACTAGCGGGAGGAAACGAGCAGTACTTC
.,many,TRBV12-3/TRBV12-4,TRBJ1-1,CASSLQMNTEAFF,TGCGCCAGCAGCCTCCAAATGAACACTGAAGCTTTCTTT
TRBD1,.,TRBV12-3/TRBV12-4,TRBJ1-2,CASSPSRDRVNTF,TGTGCCAGCAGTCCTTCCCGGGACAGGGTAAATACCTTC
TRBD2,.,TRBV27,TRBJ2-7,CASSGTSGFYEQYF,TGTGCCAGCAGCGGGACTAGCGGGTTCTACGAGCAGTACTTC
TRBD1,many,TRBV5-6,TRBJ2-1,CASSLYRGTTYNEQFF,TGTGCCAGCAGCTTGTACAGGGGTACTACCTACAATGAGCAGTTCTTC
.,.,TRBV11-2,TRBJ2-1,CASSLRGGAYNEQFF,TGTGCCAGCAGCTTAAGGGGCGGGGCCTACAATGAGCAGTTCTTC
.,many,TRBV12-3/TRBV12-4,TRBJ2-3,CASSLAPSTDTQYF,TGTGCCAGCAGTTTAGCCCCTAGCACAGATACGCAGTATTTT
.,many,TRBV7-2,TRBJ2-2,CASSLTGRTTGELFF,TGTGCCAGCAGCTTAACGGGAAGGACCACCGGGGAGCTGTTTTTT
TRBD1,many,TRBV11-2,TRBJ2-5,CASSTTGRTGETQYF,TGTGCCAGCAGCACCACCGGACGGACAGGCGAGACCCAGTACTTC
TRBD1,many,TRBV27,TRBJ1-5,CASSIDRGYEPQHF,TGTGCCAGCAGTATCGACAGGGGATATGAGCCCCAGCATTTT
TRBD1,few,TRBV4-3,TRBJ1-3,CASSQGWDSRNTIYF,TGCGCCAGCAGCCAAGGTTGGGACAGTCGGAACACCATATATTTT
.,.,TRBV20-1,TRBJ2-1,CSAPLGSLNEQFF,TGCAGTGCTCCCCTCGGGAGTCTCAATGAGCAGTTCTTC
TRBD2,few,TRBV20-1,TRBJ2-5,CSARQSSGRQETQYF,TGCAGTGCTAGACAGTCTAGCGGGAGGCAAGAGACCCAGTACTTC